One and the same sample provided the 19 T cell receptor beta chains below, sequenced in a study of identical twins. TCRdb recomputed calls from the 5' RACE reads with MiXCR, one row per CDR3 protein. The table lists around 250,000 distinct CDR3 sequences, roughly 13% of them singletons. These data also formed part of another study, on yellow fever vaccine responses in identical twins.

The sequenced sample consisted of memory (CD45RO+) T cells sorted from blood. These receptors were collected from a woman between 18 and 29 years old in good health.

The chain joins TRBV27 to TRBJ2-7, with 11 bases aligning to TRBD2. Germline loops: CDR1 MNHEY, CDR2 SMNVEV (reference sequence). This CDR3 comprises 15 residues. The V segment lost 6 bases and the J segment 0 bases; nucleotides outside the gene matches: 4. The CDR3 DNA is TGTGCCAGCAGGGGGACTAGCGGCCTCTCCTACGAGCAGTACTTC. This gives the protein CASRGTSGLSYEQYF.

The V gene is TRBV20-1, the J gene TRBJ2-7; TRBD1 is a possible D gene (6 bases). From germline, CDR1 is DFQATT and CDR2 SNEGSKA (reference sequence). V was trimmed by 0 bases and J by 7 bases, leaving 16 bases between them. CDR3 length equals 14 residues. The CDR3 loop reads CSAREGQGRREQYF. CDR3 DNA: TGCAGTGCTAGAGAGGGTCAGGGGCGTAGAGAGCAGTACTTC.

CDR3 nucleotides: TGTGCCAGCAGCGTAGGGGTAGCTGGGGCCAACGTCCTGACTTTC. Its protein is CASSVGVAGANVLTF. This rearrangement joins TRBV9 to TRBJ2-6; D uncertain. The CDR3 contains 15 residues. V lost 0 bases, J lost 2 bases, and 6 bases lay in between. Germline loops: CDR1 SGDLS, CDR2 YYNGEE.

This clonotype showed up just a few times. The V gene is TRBV27, the J gene TRBJ2-3; TRBD2 aligns across 7 bases. Germline V gene sequence: CDR1 MNHEY, CDR2 SMNVEV (reference sequence). V gave up 5 bases and J gave up 0 bases; unmatched junction bases: 5. This CDR3 region has 15 residues. The CDR3 region is CASSKLAPSTDTQYF. The DNA of the CDR3 is TGTGCCAGCAGTAAACTAGCGCCAAGCACAGATACGCAGTATTTT.

This clonotype was seen at least ten times. This chain links TRBV6-2 or TRBV6-3 with TRBJ2-7, with 7 nucleotides matching TRBD2. V trimming: 2 bases; J trimming: 2 bases; junction bases outside the gene matches: 9. Germline V gene lookup returns CDR1 MNHEY and CDR2 SVGEGT. The length of the CDR3 is 16 residues. Here the CDR3 reads CASSYRGSGTTYEQYF. The CDR3 DNA is TGTGCCAGCAGTTACCGCGGCTCCGGGACTACCTACGAGCAGTACTTC.

This clonotype has just one count. V is TRBV12-5 and J is TRBJ2-1; D not certain. The CDR3 is 13 amino acids. Trimming removed 1 base at V and 9 bases at J, with 10 bases between. Germline V gene sequence: CDR1 LGHNT, CDR2 FRNRAP. The CDR3 coding sequence is TGTGCTAGTGGTTTGGGGTATGGTGTTGAGCAGTTCTTC. The encoded protein is CASGLGYGVEQFF.

In this sample, this clonotype turned up a few times. The chain joins TRBV5-5 to TRBJ2-7; D remains unclear. The CDR3 consists of 13 residues. Germline CDR1 SGHKS, CDR2 YYEKEE (reference sequence). V was trimmed by 7 bases and J by 2 bases, leaving 13 bases between them. The CDR3: CASERVVAYEQYF. The CDR3, as DNA: TGTGCCAGCGAACGGGTCGTGGCCTACGAGCAGTACTTC.

V is TRBV7-2 and J is TRBJ2-7, with no clear D. CDR1 SGHTA and CDR2 FQGNSA come from the germline V gene. This CDR3 has 15 amino acids. V lost 5 bases, J lost 0 bases, and 14 bases lay in between. The CDR3, as DNA: TGTGCCAGCAGCAAAGATACATCCTACTCCTACGAGCAGTACTTC. It translates to CASSKDTSYSYEQYF.

This clonotype has just a few counts. V gene TRBV28 combines with J gene TRBJ2-3, with TRBD1 identical over 8 bases. The length of the CDR3 is 13 residues. Trimming at V came to 5 bases and at J to 4 bases, leaving 2 bases not matched to a gene. Germline values: CDR1 MDHEN, CDR2 SYDVKM. CDR3: CASSNRGADTQYF. In DNA, the CDR3 is TGTGCCAGCAGTAACAGGGGGGCAGATACGCAGTATTTT.

This clonotype was recorded many times. The rearrangement links TRBV20-1 to TRBJ2-1; weak D call: TRBD2 (6 bases). The CDR3 length is 13 residues. Germline V gene lookup returns CDR1 DFQATT and CDR2 SNEGSKA (reference sequence). V gave up 2 bases and J gave up 6 bases, with 11 bases separating them. CDR3 bases: TGCAGTGCTAGAATTCTTAGCGGCAATGAGCAGTTCTTC. Residues: CSARILSGNEQFF.

In its sample, this clonotype was seen a few times. CDR3 DNA: TGTGCCACCAGTGATTCTCGGGCAGGGAGAGTGGAGACCCAGTACTTC. Residues: CATSDSRAGRVETQYF. The chain carries TRBV24-1 and TRBJ2-5; D is possibly TRBD1 or TRBD2 (5 bases each). Germline CDR1 is KGHDR and CDR2 is SFDVKD. Trimming took 2 bases from V and 5 from J, leaving 17 bases between them. This CDR3 region has 16 residues.

This clonotype has more than one count but fewer than ten. The chain has TRBV5-1 and TRBJ2-1, with 13 positions matching TRBD2. CDR1 SGHRS and CDR2 YFSETQ come from the germline V gene. The CDR3 is 16 residues long. J was trimmed by 2 bases and V by 2 bases; bases with no gene match: 1. CDR3: CASSFGLAGAYNEQFF. CDR3 bases: TGCGCCAGCAGCTTCGGACTAGCGGGGGCCTACAATGAGCAGTTCTTC.

The chain couples TRBV11-2 to TRBJ2-1, with 7 bases that match TRBD2. The germline CDR1 and CDR2 sequences are SGHAT and FQNNGV. V dropped 1 base and J dropped 10; count of bases not matched to a gene: 7. This CDR3 has 14 residues. CDR3 amino acids: CASSLGLAGEEQFF. The CDR3 coding sequence is TGTGCCAGCAGCTTAGGCCTGGCGGGGGAAGAGCAGTTCTTC.

The chain links TRBV5-1 to TRBJ2-5; no reliable D call. CDR1 is SGHRS and CDR2 is YFSETQ in the germline V gene. The CDR3 spans 15 residues. V was trimmed by 0 bases and J by 1 base, leaving 10 bases between them. CDR3 sequence: CASSLEYSFQETQYF. The CDR3, as DNA: TGCGCCAGCAGCTTGGAATACAGCTTCCAAGAGACCCAGTACTTC.

This clonotype was detected ten times or more. The chain couples TRBV12-3 or TRBV12-4 to TRBJ1-5; D call uncertain. The CDR3 has 12 residues. V was shortened by 6 bases and J by 8 bases, with 11 bases between the two germline ends. The CDR3 bases are TGTGCCAGCAGCTCCGTGCCAGAGCCCCAGCATTTT. It encodes CASSSVPEPQHF.

This clonotype was counted ten times or more. The gene calls are TRBV6-5 and TRBJ1-5; tentatively, D is TRBD1 (6 bases). This CDR3 region has 15 residues. Germline loops: CDR1 MNHEY, CDR2 SVGAGI. Trimming removed 2 bases at V and 2 bases at J, with 10 bases between. The CDR3 DNA follows: TGTGCCAGCAGTTACGACGGGGGCGGCAATCAGCCCCAGCATTTT. This encodes CASSYDGGGNQPQHF.

With respect to this clonotype: A clone one base away is much larger, so this may be a read error. The rearrangement joins TRBV5-6 to TRBJ2-7; D is tentatively TRBD1 or TRBD2 (5 bases each). Germline CDR1 is SGHDT and CDR2 is YYEEEE. The V end lost 3 bases, the J end lost 6 bases, and 13 bases lay between the germline ends. This CDR3 is built from 13 residues. DNA for the CDR3: TGTGCCAGCAGCTCTCGGGCAGGGAGCGAGCAGTACTTC. It translates to CASSSRAGSEQYF. The variable domain in full, completed from reference TRBV5-6 and TRBJ2-7, reads DAGVTQSPTHLIKTRGQQVTLRCSPKSGHDTVSWYQQALGQGPQFIFQYYEEEERQRGNFPDRFSGHQFPNYSSELNVNALLLGDSALYLCASSSRAGSEQYFGPGTRLTVT.

This chain links TRBV5-5 with TRBJ2-7, with D perhaps matching TRBD1 or TRBD2 (5 bases each). V was clipped by 0 bases and J by 7 bases, with 11 bases between them. The CDR3 runs to 13 residues. The germline CDR1 and CDR2 sequences are SGHKS and YYEKEE (reference sequence). CDR3 nucleotides: TGTGCCAGCAGCTTGGAGTTGTGGGGGGAGCAGTACTTC. This encodes CASSLELWGEQYF. Together with reference TRBV5-5 and TRBJ2-7, the CDR3 gives the full variable domain: DAGVTQSPTHLIKTRGQQVTLRCSPISGHKSVSWYQQVLGQGPQFIFQYYEKEERGRGNFPDRFSARQFPNYSSELNVNALLLGDSALYLCASSLELWGEQYFGPGTRLTVT.

This clonotype came up many times. This sequence joins TRBV7-6 and TRBJ1-5; D is unclear. V lost 5 bases to trimming and J lost 0 bases, with 5 bases between them. Germline CDR1 is SGHVS and CDR2 is FNYEAQ. The CDR3 has 13 amino acids. The CDR3 nucleotides are TGTGCCAGCAGCCAGGATAGCAATCAGCCCCAGCATTTT. Protein: CASSQDSNQPQHF.